This T cell receptor (beta chain) was found in a study of human T cells and chemical hapten exposure. Across the study: Recorded diagnoses among the mostly female patients were alopecia areata, totalis or universalis.

Time point of the sample: patch test 2, 6 weeks after DPC sensitization. Treatment here: therapeutic diphenylcyclopropenone sensitization with weekly scalp DPC. Germline loops: CDR1 MNHEY, CDR2 SMNVEV (reference sequence). V lost 8 bases to trimming and J lost 2 bases; unmatched junction nucleotides: 18. CDR3 length: 17 residues. TCRdb fed the RACE reads into MiXCR, producing one record per CDR3 protein. The sample holds tens of thousands of distinct CDR3 sequences, roughly 10% seen once. This chain uses TRBV27 with TRBJ2-7; 7 bases fit TRBD2. The source material was whole blood, sampled in connection with sensitization to the hapten diphenylcyclopropenone (DPC). The TCR comes from a woman aged 45-65 years with alopecia areata. Some clones in this sample may be carry-over from other donors' samples. The CDR3 reads CASARRAGAIPTYEQYF. The CDR3 nucleotides are TGTGCCAGCGCCCGGAGGGCGGGAGCGATACCGACCTACGAGCAGTACTTC.